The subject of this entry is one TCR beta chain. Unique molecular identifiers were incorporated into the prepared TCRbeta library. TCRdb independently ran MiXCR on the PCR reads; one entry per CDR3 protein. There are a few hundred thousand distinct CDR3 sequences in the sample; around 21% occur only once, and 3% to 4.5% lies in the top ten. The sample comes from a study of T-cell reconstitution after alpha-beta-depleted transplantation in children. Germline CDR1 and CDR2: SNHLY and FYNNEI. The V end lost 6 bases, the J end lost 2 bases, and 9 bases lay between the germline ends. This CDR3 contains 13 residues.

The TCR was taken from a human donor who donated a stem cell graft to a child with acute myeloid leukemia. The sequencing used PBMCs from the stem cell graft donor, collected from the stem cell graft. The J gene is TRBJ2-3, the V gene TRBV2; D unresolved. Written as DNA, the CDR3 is TGTGCCAGCAGAACGACTTTCACAGATACGCAGTATTTT. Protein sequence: CASRTTFTDTQYF.